This T cell receptor beta chain was found in a study of radiotherapy plus CTLA-4 blockade in lung cancer. Background on the study: For around 18% of patients, objective responses occurred, and about 30% had disease control. Findings and caveats of the study: Expansion of tumor-derived TCR clones was observed in blood after radiotherapy plus ipilimumab.

The data were produced by immunoSEQ multiplex PCR, yet TCRdb's version contains in-frame clones alone and is incomplete. The sample shows 35,000 to 50,000 clones, 60% to 70% of them seen only once. V lost 6 bases to trimming and J lost 3 bases; unmatched junction nucleotides: 7. Germline V gene data show CDR1 as MNHEY and CDR2 as SVGAGI. This CDR3 has 14 residues. Comment on this clone: Its antigen is currently unknown.

Sequenced here: peripheral blood, sampled from a patient treated with radiotherapy plus ipilimumab. The TCR originated in a human donor with non-small cell lung cancer who had a partial response to radiotherapy plus ipilimumab. This chain uses TRBV6-5 with TRBJ1-1; 7 bases agree with TRBD1. CDR3 amino acids: CASSQQGTYTEAFF. In nucleotides, the CDR3 is TGTGCCAGCAGCCAACAGGGGACGTACACTGAAGCTTTCTTT.